This entry describes one T cell receptor beta chain. Its antigen is still unknown. The data were obtained in a study of PD-1 blockade in classical Hodgkin lymphoma. Study observations and caveats: Whoever responded completely had baseline diversity much like that seen in newly diagnosed patients.

TCRdb's copy holds only in-frame clones and misses some; the assay was immunoSEQ multiplex PCR. The table includes about 90,000 clones, roughly nine tenths detected once. This CDR3 contains 17 residues. V shed 4 bases, J shed 0 bases, and the junction held 6 bases outside the gene matches. Per germline, CDR1 MDHEN and CDR2 SYDVKM. Time point reported: cycle 4 day 1 (C4D1), after 6 weeks of nivolumab. Every one of the patients relapsed after autologous stem cell transplantation (brentuximab vedotin exposure was variable). Source: peripheral blood mononuclear cells (PBMCs), taken before the fourth cycle of nivolumab. This clonotype was obtained from a human donor with classical Hodgkin lymphoma. The chain recombines TRBV28 with TRBJ2-1; TRBD2 agrees at 10 bases. The CDR3 loop is CASSSNSGGSSYNEQFF. The CDR3 region has the DNA TGTGCCAGCAGTTCAAATAGCGGGGGGAGCTCCTACAATGAGCAGTTCTTC.